The clone carrying this TCR beta chain was observed at least ten times. This CDR3 comprises 15 residues. CDR1 is SGHAT and CDR2 is FQNNGV in the germline V gene. The ends were cut back, 3 bases at V and 2 bases at J, with 10 bases in the middle. These data originate in a study of T-cell reconstitution after alpha-beta-depleted transplantation in children. Unique molecular identifiers were used to barcode this TCRbeta library. TCRdb re-analysed the PCR reads in MiXCR, keeping a single row per CDR3 protein. The sample lists some 200,000 distinct CDR3 sequences, roughly 15% seen once, with around 13% in the top ten.

The TCR sequence derives from a human donor who donated a stem cell graft to a child with acute lymphoblastic leukemia. The V gene is TRBV11-2, the J gene TRBJ2-2; D remains unclear. The starting material was PBMCs from the stem cell graft donor, obtained from the stem cell graft. CDR3 bases: TGTGCCAGCAGCTTCCTTACAGCCAACACCGGGGAGCTGTTTTTT. Protein: CASSFLTANTGELFF.